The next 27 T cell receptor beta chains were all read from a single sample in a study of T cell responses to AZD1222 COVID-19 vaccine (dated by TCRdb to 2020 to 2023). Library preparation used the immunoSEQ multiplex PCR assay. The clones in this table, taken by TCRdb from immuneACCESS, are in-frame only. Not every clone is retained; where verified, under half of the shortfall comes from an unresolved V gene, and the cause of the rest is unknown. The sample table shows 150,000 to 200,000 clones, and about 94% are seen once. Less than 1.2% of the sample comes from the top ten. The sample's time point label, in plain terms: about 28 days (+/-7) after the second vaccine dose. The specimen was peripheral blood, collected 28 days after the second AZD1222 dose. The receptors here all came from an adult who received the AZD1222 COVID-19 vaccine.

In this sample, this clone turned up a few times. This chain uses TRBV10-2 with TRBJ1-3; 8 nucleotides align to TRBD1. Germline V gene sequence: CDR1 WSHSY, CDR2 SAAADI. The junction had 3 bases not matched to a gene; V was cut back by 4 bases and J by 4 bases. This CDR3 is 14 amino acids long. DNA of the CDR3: TGCGCCAGCAGTGTAAGGACAGGGGGAAACACCATATATTTT. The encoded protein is CASSVRTGGNTIYF.

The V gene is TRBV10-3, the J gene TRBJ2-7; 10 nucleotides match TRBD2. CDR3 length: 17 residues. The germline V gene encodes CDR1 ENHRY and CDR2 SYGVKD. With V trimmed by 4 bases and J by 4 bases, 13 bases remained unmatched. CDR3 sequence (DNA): TGTGCCATCAGTGCTTCTCACACCGGGACTAGCGTATACGAGCAGTACTTC. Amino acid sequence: CAISASHTGTSVYEQYF.

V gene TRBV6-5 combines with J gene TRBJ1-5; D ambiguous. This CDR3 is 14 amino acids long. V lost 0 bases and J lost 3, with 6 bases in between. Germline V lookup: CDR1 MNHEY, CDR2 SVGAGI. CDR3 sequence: CASSYSQTNQPQHF. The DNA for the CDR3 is TGTGCCAGCAGTTACTCACAAACCAATCAGCCCCAGCATTTT.

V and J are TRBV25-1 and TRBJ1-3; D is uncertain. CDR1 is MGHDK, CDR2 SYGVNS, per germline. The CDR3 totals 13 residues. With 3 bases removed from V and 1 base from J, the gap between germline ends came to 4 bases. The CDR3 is CASSDRSGNTIYF. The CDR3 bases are TGTGCCAGCAGTGACCGTTCTGGAAACACCATATATTTT.

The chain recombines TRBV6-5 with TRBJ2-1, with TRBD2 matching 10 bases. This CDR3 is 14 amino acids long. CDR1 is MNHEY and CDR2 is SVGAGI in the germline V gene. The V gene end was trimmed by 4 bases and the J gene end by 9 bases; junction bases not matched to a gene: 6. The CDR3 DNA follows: TGTGCCAGCAGTTCTCAGCGGGGGGGCCGTGAGCAGTTCTTC. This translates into CASSSQRGGREQFF.

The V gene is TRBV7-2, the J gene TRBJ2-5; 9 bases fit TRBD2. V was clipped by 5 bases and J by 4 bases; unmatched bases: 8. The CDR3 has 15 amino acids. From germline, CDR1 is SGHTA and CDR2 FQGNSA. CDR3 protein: CASSQQTSGSETQYF. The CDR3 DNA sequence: TGTGCCAGCAGCCAGCAGACTAGCGGATCAGAGACCCAGTACTTC.

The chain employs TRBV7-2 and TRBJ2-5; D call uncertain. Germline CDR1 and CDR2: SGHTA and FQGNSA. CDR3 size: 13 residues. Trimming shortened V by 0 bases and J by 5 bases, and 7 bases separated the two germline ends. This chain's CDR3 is CASSLARSETQYF. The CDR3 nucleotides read TGTGCCAGCAGCTTAGCTAGGTCGGAGACCCAGTACTTC.

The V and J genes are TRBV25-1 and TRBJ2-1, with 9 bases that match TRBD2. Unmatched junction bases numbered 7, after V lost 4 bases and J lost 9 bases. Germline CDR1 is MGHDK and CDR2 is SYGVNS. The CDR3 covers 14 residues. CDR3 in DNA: TGTGCCAGCAGTGTTGCGGGGGGGCGCGTTGAGCAGTTCTTC. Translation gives CASSVAGGRVEQFF.

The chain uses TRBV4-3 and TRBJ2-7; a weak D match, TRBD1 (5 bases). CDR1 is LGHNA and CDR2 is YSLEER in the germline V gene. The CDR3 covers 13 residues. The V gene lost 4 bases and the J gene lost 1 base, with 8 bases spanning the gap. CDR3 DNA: TGCGCCAGCAGCCTACAGGTGTCCTACGAGCAGTACTTC. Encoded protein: CASSLQVSYEQYF.

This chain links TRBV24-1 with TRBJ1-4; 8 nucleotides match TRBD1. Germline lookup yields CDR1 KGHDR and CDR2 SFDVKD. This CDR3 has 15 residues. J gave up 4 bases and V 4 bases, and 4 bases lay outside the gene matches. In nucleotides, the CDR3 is TGTGCCACCAGTGACCGACAGGGGAATAATGAAAAACTGTTTTTT. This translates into CATSDRQGNNEKLFF.

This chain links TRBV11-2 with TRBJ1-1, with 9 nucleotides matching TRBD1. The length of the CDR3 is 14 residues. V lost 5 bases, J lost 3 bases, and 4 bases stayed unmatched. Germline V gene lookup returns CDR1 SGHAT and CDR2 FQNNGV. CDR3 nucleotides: TGTGCCAGCAGCCTCCGGACAGGGGACACTGAAGCTTTCTTT. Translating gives CASSLRTGDTEAFF.

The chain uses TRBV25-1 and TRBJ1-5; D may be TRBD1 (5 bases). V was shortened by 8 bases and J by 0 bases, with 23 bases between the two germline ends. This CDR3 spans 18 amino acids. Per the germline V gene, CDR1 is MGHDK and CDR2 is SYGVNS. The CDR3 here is CASPFEVGDHYSNQPQHF. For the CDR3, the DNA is TGTGCCAGCCCATTCGAGGTGGGGGATCACTATAGCAATCAGCCCCAGCATTTT.

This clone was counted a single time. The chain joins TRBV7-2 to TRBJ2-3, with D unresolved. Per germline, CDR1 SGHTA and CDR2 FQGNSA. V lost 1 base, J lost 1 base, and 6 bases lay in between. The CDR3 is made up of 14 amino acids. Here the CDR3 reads CASSLVEGTDTQYF. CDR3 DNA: TGTGCCAGCAGCTTAGTCGAAGGCACAGATACGCAGTATTTT.

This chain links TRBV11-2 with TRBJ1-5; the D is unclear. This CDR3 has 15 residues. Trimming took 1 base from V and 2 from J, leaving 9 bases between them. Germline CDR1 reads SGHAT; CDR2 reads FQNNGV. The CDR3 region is CASSLGPLGNQPQHF. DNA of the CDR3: TGTGCCAGCAGCTTAGGCCCCTTAGGCAATCAGCCCCAGCATTTT.

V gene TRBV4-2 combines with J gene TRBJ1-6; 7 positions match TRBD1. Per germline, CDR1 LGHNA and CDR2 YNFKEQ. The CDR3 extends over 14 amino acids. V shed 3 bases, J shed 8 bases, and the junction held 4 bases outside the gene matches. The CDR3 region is CASSHDRVDSPLHF. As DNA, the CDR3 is TGTGCCAGCAGCCATGACAGGGTGGATTCACCCCTCCACTTT.

The CDR3 loop reads CASRTPRNTEAFF. The CDR3 nucleotides are TGTGCCAGCAGGACTCCCCGAAACACTGAAGCTTTCTTT. J is TRBJ1-1 and V is TRBV6-4; the D is unclear. This CDR3 has 13 amino acids. Germline V CDR1 and CDR2: MRHNA, SNTAGT. V shed 6 bases and J shed 2 bases, with 10 bases lying between them.

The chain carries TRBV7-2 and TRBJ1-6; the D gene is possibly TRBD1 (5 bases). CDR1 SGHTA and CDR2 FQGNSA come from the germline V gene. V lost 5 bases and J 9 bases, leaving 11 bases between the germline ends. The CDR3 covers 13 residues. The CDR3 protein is CASSIGAVSPLHF. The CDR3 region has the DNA TGTGCCAGCAGCATCGGGGCGGTTTCACCCCTCCACTTT.

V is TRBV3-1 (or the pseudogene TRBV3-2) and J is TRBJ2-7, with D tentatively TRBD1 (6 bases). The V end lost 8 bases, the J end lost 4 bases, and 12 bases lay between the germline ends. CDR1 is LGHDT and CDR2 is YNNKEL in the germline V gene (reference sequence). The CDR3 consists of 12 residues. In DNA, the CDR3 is TGTGCCAGCGCCAGGGGTAGGTACGAGCAGTACTTC. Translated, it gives CASARGRYEQYF.

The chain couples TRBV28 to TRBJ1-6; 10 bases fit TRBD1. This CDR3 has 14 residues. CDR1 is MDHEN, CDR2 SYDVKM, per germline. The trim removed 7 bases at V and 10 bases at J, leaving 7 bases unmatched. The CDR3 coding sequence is TGTGCCAGCATCCCGGGGACAGGGGCCTCACCCCTCCACTTT. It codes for CASIPGTGASPLHF.

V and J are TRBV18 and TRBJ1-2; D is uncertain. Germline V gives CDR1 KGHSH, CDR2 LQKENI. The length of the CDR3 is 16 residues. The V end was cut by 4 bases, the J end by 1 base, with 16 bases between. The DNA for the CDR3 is TGTGCCAGCTCACAGTTGACGGATCCTAATAACTATGGCTACACCTTC. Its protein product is CASSQLTDPNNYGYTF.

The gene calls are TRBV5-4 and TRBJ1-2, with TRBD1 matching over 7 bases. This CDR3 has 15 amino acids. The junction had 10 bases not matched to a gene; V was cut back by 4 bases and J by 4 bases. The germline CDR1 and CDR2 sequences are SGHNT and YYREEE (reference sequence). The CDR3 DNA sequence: TGTGCCAGCAGCCCCGACAGGGAGGAAAGCTATGGCTACACCTTC. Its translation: CASSPDREESYGYTF.

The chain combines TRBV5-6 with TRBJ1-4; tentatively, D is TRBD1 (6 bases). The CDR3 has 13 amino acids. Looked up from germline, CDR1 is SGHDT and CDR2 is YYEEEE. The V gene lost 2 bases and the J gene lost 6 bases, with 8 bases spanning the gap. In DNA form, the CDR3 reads TGTGCCAGCAGCTTAGGACAGTATGAAAAACTGTTTTTT. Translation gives CASSLGQYEKLFF.

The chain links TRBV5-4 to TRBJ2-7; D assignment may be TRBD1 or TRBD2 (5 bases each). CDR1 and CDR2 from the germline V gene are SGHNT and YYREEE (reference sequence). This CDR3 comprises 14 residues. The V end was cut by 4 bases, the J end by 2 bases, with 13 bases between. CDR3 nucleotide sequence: TGTGCCAGCAGCCCTTGGGGGTTTACCTACGAGCAGTACTTC. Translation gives CASSPWGFTYEQYF.

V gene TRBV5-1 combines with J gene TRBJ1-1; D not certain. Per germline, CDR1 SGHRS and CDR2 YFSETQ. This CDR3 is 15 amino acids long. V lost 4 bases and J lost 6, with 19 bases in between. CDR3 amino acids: CASSSENLVGSEAFF. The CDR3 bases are TGCGCCAGCAGCAGTGAGAACTTAGTGGGTTCTGAAGCTTTCTTT.

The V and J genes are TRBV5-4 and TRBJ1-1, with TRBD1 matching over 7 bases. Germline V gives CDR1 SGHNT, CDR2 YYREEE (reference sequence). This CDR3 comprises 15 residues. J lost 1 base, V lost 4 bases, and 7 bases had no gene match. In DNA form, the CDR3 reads TGTGCCAGCAGCCCAGACAGGGTATCGAACACTGAAGCTTTCTTT. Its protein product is CASSPDRVSNTEAFF.

The CDR3 loop is CASSPSTVNTGELFF. The CDR3 DNA follows: TGTGCCAGCAGCCCCTCGACAGTGAACACCGGGGAGCTGTTTTTT. The V call is TRBV7-6, the J call TRBJ2-2, with D possibly matching TRBD1 (5 bases). Germline V gene lookup returns CDR1 SGHVS and CDR2 FNYEAQ. The CDR3 spans 15 residues. Trimming removed 5 bases at V and 1 base at J, with 11 bases between.

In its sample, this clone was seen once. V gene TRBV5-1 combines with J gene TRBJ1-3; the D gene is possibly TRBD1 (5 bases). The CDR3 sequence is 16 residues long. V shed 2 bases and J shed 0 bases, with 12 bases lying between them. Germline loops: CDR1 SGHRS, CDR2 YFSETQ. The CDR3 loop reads CASSFDSPTSGNTIYF. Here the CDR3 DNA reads TGCGCCAGCAGCTTCGACAGCCCTACCTCTGGAAACACCATATATTTT.